The 17 T cell receptor beta chains listed next were all sequenced from one sample in a study of T cell repertoires in cytomegalovirus infection. Using its own MiXCR run on the reads, TCRdb lists one record per CDR3 protein. The sample holds under 500,000 distinct CDR3 sequences, approximately 42% seen once. Antigens for these TCRs are unknown. The material sequenced was cultured PBMCs, taken from culture after CMV antigen stimulation. The receptor set was obtained from a human donor in good health (CMV status not recorded). Some clones in this sample may be carry-over from other donors' samples.

The V and J genes are TRBV7-2 and TRBJ2-1; 7 bases fit TRBD2. J was trimmed by 6 bases and V by 5 bases; bases with no gene match: 4. CDR3 length: 13 amino acids. Germline assignment: CDR1 SGHTA and CDR2 FQGNSA. The CDR3 DNA sequence: TGTGCCAGCAGCGTGCTAGCGGCCAATGAGCAGTTCTTC. Translating gives CASSVLAANEQFF.

The rearrangement links TRBV6-5 to TRBJ1-4, with D possibly matching TRBD1 (6 bases). The V gene lost 7 bases and the J gene lost 7 bases, with 13 bases spanning the gap. This CDR3 spans 13 amino acids. Germline values: CDR1 MNHEY, CDR2 SVGAGI. In DNA form, the CDR3 reads TGTGCCAGCACTCGACAGGAAGGTGAAAAACTGTTTTTT. It yields the protein CASTRQEGEKLFF.

The gene calls are TRBV12-3 or TRBV12-4 and TRBJ1-4; D not certain. This CDR3 contains 15 residues. Deletions cut 5 bases from V and 4 bases from J, with 14 bases between. The CDR3 spells CASSPLPQDNEKLFF. CDR3 in DNA: TGTGCCAGCAGTCCTCTACCCCAAGATAATGAAAAACTGTTTTTT.

V and J are TRBV7-8 and TRBJ2-5; TRBD1 aligns across 8 bases. Germline values: CDR1 SGHVS, CDR2 FQNEAQ. The CDR3 runs to 15 residues. The V and J ends lost 5 bases and 4 bases, in that order; junction bases with no gene match: 9. DNA of the CDR3: TGTGCCAGCAGCCCTAGACAGGGGTTGGGAGAGACCCAGTACTTC. Protein: CASSPRQGLGETQYF.

This clonotype was observed a few times. V usage is TRBV7-2 and J usage is TRBJ2-7; D may be TRBD1 or TRBD2 (5 bases each). V was shortened by 5 bases and J by 2 bases, with 13 bases between the two germline ends. This CDR3 spans 14 amino acids. Germline CDR1 is SGHTA and CDR2 is FQGNSA. The CDR3 protein is CASSPGKGPYEQYF. In DNA form, the CDR3 reads TGTGCCAGCAGCCCCGGGAAGGGACCCTACGAGCAGTACTTC.

The table lists this clonotype with a few counts. The gene calls are TRBV18 and TRBJ2-7, with D possibly matching TRBD2 (6 bases). The CDR3 sequence is 14 residues long. The V gene lost 6 bases and the J gene lost 3 bases, with 15 bases spanning the gap. Germline V CDR1 and CDR2: KGHSH, LQKENI. The CDR3 region is CASSPLGTDYEQYF. The CDR3 region has the DNA TGTGCCAGCTCGCCTTTGGGGACTGACTACGAGCAGTACTTC.

This rearrangement joins TRBV7-8 to TRBJ2-7, with 8 bases aligning to TRBD2. Germline CDR1 and CDR2: SGHVS and FQNEAQ. This CDR3 comprises 15 residues. Trimming removed 5 bases from V and 3 bases from J; junction bases left unmatched: 9. The CDR3 loop is CASSLEASGFYEQYF. The CDR3 region has the DNA TGTGCCAGCAGCCTAGAGGCTAGCGGGTTCTACGAGCAGTACTTC.

V usage is TRBV5-8 and J usage is TRBJ2-7; D is unresolved. V was cut by 1 base and J by 0 bases, with 8 bases left in between. Germline loops: CDR1 SGHTS, CDR2 YDEGEE. The CDR3 spans 14 residues. This chain's CDR3 is CASSLHSYSYEQYF. In DNA form, the CDR3 reads TGTGCCAGCAGCTTGCACAGCTACTCCTACGAGCAGTACTTC.

The V gene is TRBV12-3 or TRBV12-4, the J gene TRBJ2-1; 9 positions agree with TRBD2. The V gene end was trimmed by 3 bases and the J gene end by 4 bases; junction bases not matched to a gene: 4. The CDR3 runs 15 residues. CDR3 nucleotide sequence: TGTGCCAGCAGTTTGGTAGCGGGGGAGTACAATGAGCAGTTCTTC. Its translation is CASSLVAGEYNEQFF.

There are a few counts of this clonotype. V gene TRBV6-2 or TRBV6-3 combines with J gene TRBJ2-3, with D perhaps assigned TRBD1 or TRBD2 (5 bases each). Trimming cost V 5 bases and J 2 bases, with 14 bases left between them. Germline CDR1 and CDR2: MNHEY and SVGEGT. The CDR3 totals 15 residues. DNA of the CDR3: TGTGCCAGCAGTACCGGGACCCCCCACACAGATACGCAGTATTTT. This gives the protein CASSTGTPHTDTQYF.

The rearrangement links TRBV28 to TRBJ2-3, with D possibly being TRBD2 (7 bases). The CDR3 totals 13 residues. Per germline, CDR1 MDHEN and CDR2 SYDVKM. Trimming removed 10 bases from V and 3 bases from J, with 14 bases in between. In DNA, the CDR3 is TGTGCCACCCGAGAGGGGGGGACAGATACGCAGTATTTT. This sequence encodes CATREGGTDTQYF. The variable domain in full, with the rest retrieved from reference TRBV28 and TRBJ2-3, is DVKVTQSSRYLVKRTGEKVFLECVQDMDHENMFWYRQDPGLGLRLIYFSYDVKMKEKGDIPEGYSVSREKKERFSLILESASTNQTSMYLCATREGGTDTQYFGPGTRLTVL.

The rearrangement joins TRBV19 to TRBJ1-4; TRBD1 matches at 7 bases. This CDR3 spans 11 amino acids. In germline, CDR1 is LNHDA, CDR2 SQIVND (reference sequence). With 8 bases clipped from V and 7 bases from J, the junction kept 1 base outside the gene matches. The CDR3 bases are TGTGCCAGTGGGACAGTTGAAAAACTGTTTTTT. Its protein is CASGTVEKLFF.

V usage is TRBV5-4 and J usage is TRBJ1-3; D is unclear. Germline loops: CDR1 SGHNT, CDR2 YYREEE (reference sequence). The CDR3 loop spans 16 amino acids. V shed 4 bases and J shed 2 bases, with 16 bases lying between them. CDR3 coding DNA: TGTGCCAGCAGCGCATGGATGGGGTCTACTGGAAACACCATATATTTT. It encodes CASSAWMGSTGNTIYF.

The table lists this clonotype with a count of one. This chain links TRBV15 with TRBJ2-1, with 12 bases that match TRBD2. The J segment lost 4 bases and the V segment lost 5 bases, leaving 3 bases of the junction unmatched. CDR1 and CDR2 from the germline V gene are LNHNV and YYDKDF (reference sequence). The CDR3 consists of 15 residues. CDR3 sequence (DNA): TGTGCCACCAGCTCAGGGACTAGCGGGTACAATGAGCAGTTCTTC. Its translation is CATSSGTSGYNEQFF.

The chain couples TRBV7-9 to TRBJ2-1; D possibly matches TRBD1 or TRBD2 (5 bases each). The CDR3 has 15 residues. The V end lost 4 bases, the J end lost 5 bases, and 15 bases lay between the germline ends. Germline V gives CDR1 SEHNR, CDR2 FQNEAQ (reference sequence). CDR3 DNA: TGTGCCAGCAGCTCAGGAACCGGGACCCACAATGAGCAGTTCTTC. The encoded protein is CASSSGTGTHNEQFF.

The J gene is TRBJ1-2, the V gene TRBV6-6; D remains unclear. Germline CDR1 and CDR2: MNHNY and SVGAGI (reference sequence). The V end lost 6 bases, the J end lost 4 bases, and 9 bases lay between the germline ends. This CDR3 contains 12 residues. CDR3 protein: CASSGDTYGYTF. DNA for the CDR3: TGTGCCAGCAGCGGTGACACCTATGGCTACACCTTC.

The chain joins TRBV12-3 or TRBV12-4 to TRBJ2-3; 8 bases are a match to TRBD2. V was pared by 2 bases and J by 1 base, with 14 bases of the junction left unmatched. The CDR3 runs to 19 residues. DNA of the CDR3: TGTGCCAGCAGTTTAACGGGGCTAGCGGGTCTGATGGGCACAGATACGCAGTATTTT. This sequence encodes CASSLTGLAGLMGTDTQYF.